This T cell receptor beta chain was observed in a study of beta chain features in type 1 diabetes. cDNA synthesis used the whole RNA isolate, giving expressed TCRB sequences. Data came from immunoSEQ multiplex PCR; TCRdb stores just in-frame clones and leaves some out. The sample yields some 150,000 clones, roughly 48% seen once. This clone occurred once. This CDR3 comprises 14 residues. The ends were cut back, 6 bases at V and 3 bases at J, with 12 bases in the middle. Germline CDR1 and CDR2: KGHSH and LQKENI. The V gene is TRBV18, the J gene TRBJ1-5, with a weak D call TRBD1 (5 bases). Sample: Tregs from blood. This receptor was obtained from a young man in good health. CDR3 coding DNA: TGTGCCAGCTCGTCCGGACAAGACAATCAGCCCCAGCATTTT. Translating gives CASSSGQDNQPQHF.